The entry below gives a single TCR beta chain sequence along with its context. The CDR3 runs 14 residues. Trimming removed 7 bases at V and 0 bases at J, with 10 bases between. CDR1 and CDR2 from the germline V gene are ENHRY and SYGVKD. The source of the sample is a study of blood T cell repertoires in COVID-19. Study in general: Each recovered donor of Cohort 3 presented with two negative PCRs, clearance, or symptom resolution. Sites across the United States, Italy and Spain contributed samples from acute and convalescent COVID-19.

Authors' analysis steps: Researchers report that nucleated cell counts were estimated from reference gene primer amplification. Only in-frame clones appear in the TCRdb table, and some are missing; sequencing was by immunoSEQ multiplex PCR. V and J calls and clone size are as listed in that table; D and trimming were resolved from the DNA. The sample lists approximately 250,000 clones; approximately 90% were seen once. The chain combines TRBV10-3 with TRBJ2-1, with D unclear. The sequence came from an older woman in a cohort exposed to, infected with or recovered from COVID-19 (not recorded which). Sequencing input: PBMCs or T cells enriched from blood (not recorded which). Here the CDR3 DNA reads TGTGCCATCACCCCAGGTGACTCCTACAATGAGCAGTTCTTC. It translates to CAITPGDSYNEQFF.